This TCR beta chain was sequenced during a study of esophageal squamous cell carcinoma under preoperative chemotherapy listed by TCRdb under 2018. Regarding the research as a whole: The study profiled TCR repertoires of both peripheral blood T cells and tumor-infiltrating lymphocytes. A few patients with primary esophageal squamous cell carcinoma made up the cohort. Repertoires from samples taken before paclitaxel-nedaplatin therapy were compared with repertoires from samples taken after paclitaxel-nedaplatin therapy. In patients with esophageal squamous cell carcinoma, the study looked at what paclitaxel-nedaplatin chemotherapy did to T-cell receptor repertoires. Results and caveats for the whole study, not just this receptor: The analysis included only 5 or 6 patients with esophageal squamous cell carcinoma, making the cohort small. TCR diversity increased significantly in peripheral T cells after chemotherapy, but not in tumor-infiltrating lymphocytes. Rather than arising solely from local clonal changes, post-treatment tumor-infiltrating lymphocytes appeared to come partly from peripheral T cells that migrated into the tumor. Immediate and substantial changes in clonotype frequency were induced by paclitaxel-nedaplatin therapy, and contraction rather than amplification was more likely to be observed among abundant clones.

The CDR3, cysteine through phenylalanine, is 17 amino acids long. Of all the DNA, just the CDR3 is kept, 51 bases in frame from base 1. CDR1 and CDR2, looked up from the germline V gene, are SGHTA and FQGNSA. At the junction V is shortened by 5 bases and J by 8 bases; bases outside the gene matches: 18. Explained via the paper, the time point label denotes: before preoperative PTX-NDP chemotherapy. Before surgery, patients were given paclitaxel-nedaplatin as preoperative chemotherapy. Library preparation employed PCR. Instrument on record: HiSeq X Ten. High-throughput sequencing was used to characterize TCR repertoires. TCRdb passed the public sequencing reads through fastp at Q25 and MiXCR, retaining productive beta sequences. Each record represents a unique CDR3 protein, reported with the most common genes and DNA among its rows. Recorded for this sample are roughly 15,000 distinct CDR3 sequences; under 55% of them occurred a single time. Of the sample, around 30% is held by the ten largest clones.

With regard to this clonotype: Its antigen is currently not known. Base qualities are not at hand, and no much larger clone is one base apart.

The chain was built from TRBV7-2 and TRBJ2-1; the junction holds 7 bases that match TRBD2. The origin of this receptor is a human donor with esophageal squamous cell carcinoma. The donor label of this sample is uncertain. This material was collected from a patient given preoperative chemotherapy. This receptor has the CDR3 CASSPPSGATDRDEQFF. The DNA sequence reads TGTGCCAGCAGCCCTCCGAGCGGGGCGACGGATCGCGATGAGCAGTTCTTC.